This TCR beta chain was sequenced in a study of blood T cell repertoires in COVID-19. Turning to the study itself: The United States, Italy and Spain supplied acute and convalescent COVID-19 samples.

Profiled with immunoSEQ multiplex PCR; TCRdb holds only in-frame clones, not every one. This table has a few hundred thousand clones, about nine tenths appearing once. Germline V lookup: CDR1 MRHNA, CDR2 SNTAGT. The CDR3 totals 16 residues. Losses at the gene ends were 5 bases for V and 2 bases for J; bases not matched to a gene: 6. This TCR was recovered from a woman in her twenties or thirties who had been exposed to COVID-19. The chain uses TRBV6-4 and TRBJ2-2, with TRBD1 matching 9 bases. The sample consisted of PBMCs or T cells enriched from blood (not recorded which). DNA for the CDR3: TGTGCCAGCAGTCTCCAGGGACAGGGAAACACCGGGGAGCTGTTTTTT. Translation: CASSLQGQGNTGELFF.